The 13 T cell receptor beta chains below come from one sample, sequenced in a study of T and B cells in COVID-19 patients. From blood, roughly 250-550 ng of genomic DNA served as TRB template. Multiplex PCR with BIOMED2 TRB-A/B primer pools amplified TRB rearrangements. TCRdb re-called the multiplex PCR reads with MiXCR, one entry per CDR3 protein. Here the sample spans approximately 17,000 distinct CDR3 sequences, 25% to 35% being singletons. Sequencing was performed on blood. The receptors stem from a human donor who had recovered from COVID-19.

The chain joins TRBV19 to TRBJ2-1; the match to TRBD2 covers 12 bases. The CDR3 is 14 residues long. Germline trimming cut 6 bases from V and 9 bases from J; bases unmatched to any gene: 6. Looked up from germline, CDR1 is LNHDA and CDR2 is SQIVND (reference sequence). The CDR3 loop reads CASRALAGGGEQFF. CDR3 bases: TGTGCCAGTAGGGCCCTAGCGGGGGGGGGTGAGCAGTTCTTC. Supplemented by reference TRBV19 and TRBJ2-1, the full variable domain reads DGGITQSPKYLFRKEGQNVTLSCEQNLNHDAMYWYRQDPGQGLRLIYYSQIVNDFQKGDIAEGYSVSREKKESFPLTVTSAQKNPTAFYLCASRALAGGGEQFFGPGTRLTVL.

This clonotype is labeled as medium-sized. The V and J genes are TRBV29-1 and TRBJ2-5; D uncertain. Germline V gene data show CDR1 as SQVTM and CDR2 as ANQGSEA. V shed 3 bases and J shed 3 bases, with 8 bases lying between them. CDR3 length equals 12 residues. DNA for the CDR3: TGCAGCGTTGATGTCGAGAAAGAGACCCAGTACTTC. Translating it yields CSVDVEKETQYF.

The table lists this clonotype with a count of one. The junction does not match germline at one end; this may be a read error. The V and J genes are TRBV6-1 and TRBJ1-5; D call uncertain. The CDR3 spans 13 residues. CDR1 is MNHNS, CDR2 SASEGT, per germline. The CDR3 protein is CASVKVSIQPQHF. CDR3 nucleotides: TGTGCCAGCGTCAAAGTTAGCATTCAGCCCCAGCATTTT.

The V and J genes are TRBV4-3 and TRBJ2-5, with 12 positions matching TRBD2. The CDR3 extends over 15 amino acids. V was clipped by 0 bases and J by 10 bases; unmatched bases: 6. From germline, CDR1 is LGHNA and CDR2 YSLEER. The CDR3 region is CASSQELAGGLGQYF. In DNA, the CDR3 is TGCGCCAGCAGCCAAGAACTAGCGGGGGGCCTGGGCCAGTACTTC.

This clonotype has a single count. Possible read error: a much larger clone is one base away. This chain joins TRBV19 and TRBJ1-1; D is possibly TRBD1 (5 bases). The CDR3 runs to 14 residues. Trimming pared 10 bases from V and 7 bases from J, leaving 22 bases between. Germline CDR1 and CDR2: LNHDA and SQIVND (reference sequence). CDR3 sequence (DNA): TGTGCCACCAAACGGCCGGGGGGAGGCATTGAAGCTTTCTTT. It codes for CATKRPGGGIEAFF.

The CDR3 sequence: CASKVLAGDEQYF. Here the CDR3 DNA reads TGTGCCAGTAAAGTACTAGCGGGGGACGAGCAGTACTTC. The V gene is TRBV19, the J gene TRBJ2-7; TRBD2 aligns across 11 bases. Looked up from germline, CDR1 is LNHDA and CDR2 is SQIVND (reference sequence). V was pared by 7 bases and J by 5 bases, with 4 bases of the junction left unmatched. The CDR3 is 13 residues long. The variable domain in full, completed from reference TRBV19 and TRBJ2-7, reads DGGITQSPKYLFRKEGQNVTLSCEQNLNHDAMYWYRQDPGQGLRLIYYSQIVNDFQKGDIAEGYSVSREKKESFPLTVTSAQKNPTAFYLCASKVLAGDEQYFGPGTRLTVT.

This clonotype has a count of ten or more. V is TRBV12-3 or TRBV12-4 and J is TRBJ2-7; 7 bases match TRBD1. The CDR3 is 15 residues long. V gave up 1 base and J gave up 4 bases; unmatched junction bases: 7. The CDR3 reads CASSLGRDSQYEQYF. CDR3 bases: TGTGCCAGCAGTTTAGGCCGGGACAGCCAATACGAGCAGTACTTC.

This clonotype has only a few counts. The chain uses TRBV5-4 and TRBJ1-1; D gene ambiguous. The V and J ends lost 4 bases and 0 bases respectively, with 7 bases between them. This CDR3 has 13 residues. Germline-derived CDR1 and CDR2 are SGHNT and YYREEE (reference sequence). CDR3 DNA sequence: TGTGCCAGCAGCCCCGGAGTGAACACTGAAGCTTTCTTT. Amino acids: CASSPGVNTEAFF.

The chain has TRBV27 and TRBJ2-5, with 12 bases aligning to TRBD2. Germline V lookup: CDR1 MNHEY, CDR2 SMNVEV (reference sequence). The ends lost 6 bases at V and 0 bases at J; junction bases unmatched: 11. The CDR3 covers 18 residues. Written as DNA, the CDR3 is TGTGCCAGCAGCAAACTAGCGGGGGGCCCGGGGTACCAAGAGACCCAGTACTTC. Translation gives CASSKLAGGPGYQETQYF.

The count of this clonotype is one. The chain combines TRBV24-1 with TRBJ1-1, with D possibly matching TRBD1 (5 bases). Germline lookup yields CDR1 KGHDR and CDR2 SFDVKD. There are 13 residues in the CDR3. V lost 7 bases to trimming and J lost 4 bases, with 12 bases between them. For the CDR3, the DNA is TGTGCCACCAGGGGGGAAGGGATCACTGAAGCTTTCTTT. Protein product: CATRGEGITEAFF.

There are a few counts of this clonotype. The chain joins TRBV20-1 to TRBJ2-3; 7 nucleotides match TRBD2. This CDR3 spans 15 amino acids. Trimming at V came to 0 bases and at J to 5 bases, leaving 8 bases not matched to a gene. Germline V lookup: CDR1 DFQATT, CDR2 SNEGSKA (reference sequence). CDR3 in amino acids: CSARDRTRTVDTQYF. CDR3 nucleotides: TGCAGTGCTAGAGATAGGACTAGAACGGTAGATACGCAGTATTTT.

The genes are TRBV6-1 and TRBJ2-7, with 11 positions matching TRBD1. V gave up 5 bases and J gave up 7 bases; unmatched junction bases: 7. This CDR3 comprises 14 residues. The germline V gene encodes CDR1 MNHNS and CDR2 SASEGT. This chain's CDR3 is CASSYSGTGGEQYF. As DNA, the CDR3 is TGTGCCAGCAGTTACTCCGGGACAGGGGGAGAGCAGTACTTC.

The J gene is TRBJ2-2, the V gene TRBV4-2; D may match TRBD1 or TRBD2 (5 bases each). There are 16 residues in the CDR3. The V and J ends lost 3 bases and 9 bases respectively, with 20 bases between them. Per germline, CDR1 LGHNA and CDR2 YNFKEQ. The CDR3 spells CASSQSRGPTGRELFF. The CDR3 DNA sequence: TGTGCCAGCAGCCAGAGTAGGGGACCCACGGGGAGGGAGCTGTTTTTT.